The 9 T cell receptor beta chains presented below share a single source sample, sequenced in a study of control samples from healthy donors and cancer patients. Assay: immunoSEQ multiplex PCR; the TCRdb copy retains only in-frame clones and omits some. The sample carries 85,000 to 100,000 clones, 85% to 95% recorded once. Sequenced: blood. Every receptor here comes from a man aged 18 to 30 in good health.

This sequence joins TRBV27 and TRBJ2-2; no firm D call. Per germline, CDR1 MNHEY and CDR2 SMNVEV (reference sequence). The V end lost 3 bases, the J end lost 1 base, and 3 bases lay between the germline ends. CDR3 length: 13 amino acids. The CDR3 DNA reads as TGTGCCAGCAGTTTGGTGAACACCGGGGAGCTGTTTTTT. The encoded protein is CASSLVNTGELFF.

This chain links TRBV11-2 with TRBJ1-2; D remains unclear. CDR3 length equals 14 residues. Germline assignment: CDR1 SGHAT and CDR2 FQNNGV. V lost 1 base to trimming and J lost 2 bases, with 8 bases between them. The CDR3: CASSLVEGNYGYTF. The DNA for the CDR3 is TGTGCCAGCAGCTTAGTAGAGGGAAACTATGGCTACACCTTC.

This chain joins TRBV5-6 and TRBJ1-2; 10 positions agree with TRBD1. The CDR3 totals 15 residues. V dropped 0 bases and J dropped 4; count of bases not matched to a gene: 3. Per the germline V gene, CDR1 is SGHDT and CDR2 is YYEEEE. The CDR3 sequence: CASSLDWTGGYGYTF. In DNA, the CDR3 is TGTGCCAGCAGCTTGGACTGGACAGGGGGCTATGGCTACACCTTC. The variable domain in full, with the rest retrieved from reference TRBV5-6 and TRBJ1-2, is DAGVTQSPTHLIKTRGQQVTLRCSPKSGHDTVSWYQQALGQGPQFIFQYYEEEERQRGNFPDRFSGHQFPNYSSELNVNALLLGDSALYLCASSLDWTGGYGYTFGSGTRLTVV.

This chain uses TRBV7-9 with TRBJ2-7; D may be TRBD1 (6 bases). V lost 7 bases to trimming and J lost 0 bases, with 13 bases between them. In germline, CDR1 is SEHNR, CDR2 FQNEAQ (reference sequence). This CDR3 contains 14 residues. CDR3 DNA sequence: TGTGCCAGCACCATTCGGGACACCTCCTACGAGCAGTACTTC. This codes for CASTIRDTSYEQYF.

The chain is built from TRBV6-5 and TRBJ2-3; the D gene is possibly TRBD2 (6 bases). V lost 6 bases to trimming and J lost 2 bases, with 12 bases between them. The germline gives CDR1 MNHEY, CDR2 SVGAGI. This CDR3 is 14 amino acids long. This chain's CDR3 is CASRQDYSTDTQYF. The CDR3 nucleotides are TGTGCCAGCAGACAGGACTACTCCACAGATACGCAGTATTTT.

The table lists this clone with a count of one. The V and J genes are TRBV2 and TRBJ2-7, with TRBD1 as a possible D gene (5 bases). The CDR3 loop spans 15 amino acids. Germline V gives CDR1 SNHLY, CDR2 FYNNEI. Trimming removed 1 base from V and 7 bases from J, with 17 bases in between. The DNA of the CDR3 is TGTGCCAGCAGTGAAGGGGGCGACTGGGTGGGGGAGCAGTACTTC. It specifies CASSEGGDWVGEQYF.

The rearrangement links TRBV28 to TRBJ1-5; 9 nucleotides line up with TRBD1. Losses at the gene ends were 3 bases for V and 4 bases for J; bases not matched to a gene: 7. CDR1 and CDR2 from the germline V gene are MDHEN and SYDVKM. The length of the CDR3 is 16 residues. The CDR3 is CASSFPGTGLNQPQHF. CDR3 coding DNA: TGTGCCAGCAGTTTTCCGGGGACAGGGCTGAATCAGCCCCAGCATTTT.

The V call is TRBV6-4, the J call TRBJ2-2, with unresolved D. This CDR3 comprises 15 residues. Deletions cut 0 bases from V and 6 bases from J, with 11 bases between. Germline lookup yields CDR1 MRHNA and CDR2 SNTAGT. This chain's CDR3 is CASSDSGPHPGELFF. The DNA of the CDR3 is TGTGCCAGCAGTGACTCTGGCCCCCACCCCGGGGAGCTGTTTTTT.

The chain combines TRBV3-1 (or the pseudogene TRBV3-2) with TRBJ2-7; no firm D call. Trimming took off 4 bases at V and 0 bases at J, with 13 bases between the two ends. The V gene's germline CDR1 is LGHDT and CDR2 YNNKEL (reference sequence). CDR3 size: 15 residues. The CDR3 nucleotides read TGTGCCAGCAGCCTGCTGGGCGGCAGCTCCTACGAGCAGTACTTC. Protein product: CASSLLGGSSYEQYF.